This T cell receptor beta chain was found in a study of cytomegalovirus exposure and HLA in healthy donors. The PCR employed 60 Vbeta primers together with 13 Jbeta primers. Libraries were prepared by immunoSEQ multiplex PCR; TCRdb keeps only in-frame clonotypes and omits some of them. This table holds tens of thousands of clones, roughly 69% found once. This clone was detected only a few times. The sequence came from a woman aged 45-65 years in good health and CMV-seropositive. Sequencing was carried out using PBMCs.

The CDR3 sequence is CASSLETGRTDTQYF. The CDR3 DNA is TGTGCCAGCAGCTTAGAGACAGGGAGGACAGATACGCAGTATTTT. This chain links TRBV5-5 with TRBJ2-3, with D maybe TRBD1 (7 bases). The CDR3 covers 15 residues. Germline values: CDR1 SGHKS, CDR2 YYEKEE (reference sequence). The ends were cut back, 2 bases at V and 3 bases at J, with 13 bases in the middle.